This T cell receptor (beta chain) was profiled in a study of T cells in Graves' hyperthyroidism and ophthalmopathy. This clonotype has a count of ten or more. Amplification of TCR beta CDR3 regions was performed using RNA transcripts as template. A first-round RT-PCR of the TCR CDR3 used the HTBI primer set. Each CDR3 protein is one row after TCRdb ran MiXCR on the multiplex PCR reads. The profile shows fewer than 200,000 distinct CDR3 sequences, approximately 17% of them singletons. Germline lookup yields CDR1 SNHLY and CDR2 FYNNEI. V shed 10 bases and J shed 2 bases, with 12 bases lying between them. The CDR3 has 13 amino acids. Newly diagnosed hyperthyroidism, duration under 2 months, in patients aged 18 to 65. Uncontrolled infection, other autoimmune disease, pregnancy and lactation each barred patients from inclusion. Each diagnosis drew on symptoms, thyroxine, TRAb, thyroid ultrasound and orbital computed tomography findings.

This sequence originates from a woman in her 50s with Graves' hyperthyroidism. The sequencing sample was made of blood. The chain recombines TRBV2 with TRBJ1-3; TRBD1 is a possible D gene (5 bases). CDR3 DNA sequence: TGTGCCAACAAAGGGGCAGCTGGAAACACCATATATTTT. This translates into CANKGAAGNTIYF.